This TCR beta chain was sequenced in a study of cytomegalovirus exposure and HLA in healthy donors. A note on this clone: Its antigen is undetermined.

PCR involved 60 Vbeta and 13 Jbeta primers. Data came from immunoSEQ multiplex PCR; TCRdb stores just in-frame clones and leaves some out. Seen here are fewer than 150,000 clones, 60% to 80% observed once, and the top ten hold about 16%. Study outcomes and limitations: Productive status was seen about 87% or about 30% of the time for most TCR beta V segments in an earlier analysis. A later analysis by the authors found several of the most significant clusters apparently linked to common viral pathogens. Immune exposure data for these donors was limited to CMV serostatus.

This CDR3 has 17 residues. V trimming: 1 base; J trimming: 4 bases; junction bases outside the gene matches: 8. Germline CDR1 SGHVS, CDR2 FNYEAQ. The sample taken for sequencing was PBMCs. The receptor was isolated from a man in his forties or fifties in good health and CMV-seropositive. V is TRBV7-6 and J is TRBJ2-1; 9 bases match TRBD2. The CDR3: CASSLVVAGALYNEQFF. CDR3 in DNA: TGTGCCAGCAGCTTAGTCGTAGCGGGAGCCCTATACAATGAGCAGTTCTTC. The full variable domain, rest sourced from reference TRBV7-6 and TRBJ2-1, is GAGVSQSPRYKVTKRGQDVALRCDPISGHVSLYWYRQALGQGPEFLTYFNYEAQQDKSGLPNDRFSAERPEGSISTLTIQRTEQRDSAMYRCASSLVVAGALYNEQFFGPGTRLTVL.